In its sample, the clone carrying this T cell receptor beta chain was seen a few times. Unique molecular identifiers tagged the TCRbeta library. TCRdb used MiXCR to reprocess the PCR reads, holding one entry per CDR3 protein. The sample includes 500,000 to 600,000 distinct CDR3 sequences, approximately 20% of them seen just once. This sample is drawn from a study of T-cell reconstitution after alpha-beta-depleted transplantation in children. This specimen was PBMCs from the stem cell graft donor, taken from the stem cell graft. This sequence was found in a human donor who donated a stem cell graft to a child with acute lymphoblastic leukemia.

The CDR3 spells CASLGWANTEAFF. The CDR3 nucleotides are TGTGCCAGCCTAGGGTGGGCAAACACTGAAGCTTTCTTT. The rearrangement joins TRBV19 to TRBJ1-1; D call uncertain. Germline CDR1 is LNHDA and CDR2 is SQIVND (reference sequence). This CDR3 has 13 amino acids. V lost 9 bases and J 2 bases, leaving 13 bases between the germline ends.